This T cell receptor (beta chain) was observed in a study of T cell repertoires in cytomegalovirus infection. Study context: It was the public TCR beta signatures that indicated both CMV infection and matching HLA type.

Germline assignment: CDR1 MNHEY and CDR2 SVGEGT. Trimming removed 5 bases at V and 3 bases at J, with 16 bases between. This CDR3 has 15 amino acids. Study results and caveats: HLA-C-restricted TCR beta clonotypes specific for CMV led the ex vivo response.

TCRdb reprocessed the reads via MiXCR and lists one record per CDR3 protein. The sample has roughly 500,000 distinct CDR3 sequences, about 42% seen once; the top ten hold about 39%. Concerning this clonotype itself: Its antigen is still unknown.

Sequenced here: cultured PBMCs, sampled from culture after CMV antigen stimulation. The sequence was collected from a human donor in good health (CMV status not recorded). Some clones in this sample may be carry-over from other donors' samples. This rearrangement joins TRBV6-2 or TRBV6-3 to TRBJ2-5; TRBD1 is a possible D gene (6 bases). CDR3 sequence reads: CASSERGRTEETQYF. In DNA, the CDR3 is TGTGCCAGCAGTGAAAGGGGTCGGACAGAAGAGACCCAGTACTTC.